This T cell receptor beta chain was sequenced during a study of metastatic and nonmetastatic thyroid tumors. Study overall: Malignant and benign thyroid patients had repertoires compared in peripheral blood and tumor or nodule tissue. Whole-study findings and limits: As reported, TCR beta diversity in blood and tumor was significantly higher in malignant thyroid tumors than in benign nodules.

This clone showed up many times. The antigen remains unidentified. Per the germline V gene, CDR1 is SGDLS and CDR2 is YYNGEE. V lost 4 bases, J lost 4 bases, and 7 bases stayed unmatched. This CDR3 has 15 amino acids. No treatment had been given to any patient before thyroid surgery. In the original workflow: Clinicopathological groups supplied CDR3 differences that were used to build a distant-metastasis classifier for papillary thyroid cancer. TCRdb recomputed clones from the PCR reads via MiXCR. In this record, the V and J calls reflect TCRdb's handling and not the investigators' own analysis. The top ten clones hold about 13% of a sample with roughly 72,000 clones, more than 15% of them seen once.

This chain links TRBV9 with TRBJ2-1, with 8 bases that match TRBD2. Sample: blood. The TCR comes from a female donor with papillary thyroid cancer or a benign thyroid nodule (not recorded which). Some clones in this sample may be carry-over from other donors' samples. This CDR3 reads CASSPRLAGYNEQFF. The CDR3, as DNA: TGTGCCAGCAGCCCCCGCCTAGCGGGTTACAATGAGCAGTTCTTC.